This record looks at one TCR beta chain sequence and its context. The sample carries other DNA sequences with the same CDR3. CDR1 is SGDLS, CDR2 YYNGEE, per germline. Trimming took 2 bases from V and 4 from J, leaving 13 bases between them. The CDR3 runs 15 residues. This specimen comes from a study of blood T cell repertoires in COVID-19. Assay: immunoSEQ multiplex PCR; the TCRdb copy retains only in-frame clones and omits some. The sample shows around 100,000 clones, 91% of them seen only once. Sequencing input: peripheral blood. The chain is built from TRBV9 and TRBJ1-3; D perhaps matches TRBD1 (6 bases). The source is a man in his 60s with acute or convalescent COVID-19. The CDR3 loop reads CASSVDGGEGNTIYF. The CDR3 DNA is TGTGCCAGCAGCGTGGATGGGGGCGAGGGAAACACCATATATTTT. The complete variable domain, with remaining parts taken from reference TRBV9 and TRBJ1-3, reads DSGVTQTPKHLITATGQRVTLRCSPRSGDLSVYWYQQSLDQGLQFLIQYYNGEERAKGNILERFSAQQFPDLHSELNLSSLELGDSALYFCASSVDGGEGNTIYFGEGSWLTVV.